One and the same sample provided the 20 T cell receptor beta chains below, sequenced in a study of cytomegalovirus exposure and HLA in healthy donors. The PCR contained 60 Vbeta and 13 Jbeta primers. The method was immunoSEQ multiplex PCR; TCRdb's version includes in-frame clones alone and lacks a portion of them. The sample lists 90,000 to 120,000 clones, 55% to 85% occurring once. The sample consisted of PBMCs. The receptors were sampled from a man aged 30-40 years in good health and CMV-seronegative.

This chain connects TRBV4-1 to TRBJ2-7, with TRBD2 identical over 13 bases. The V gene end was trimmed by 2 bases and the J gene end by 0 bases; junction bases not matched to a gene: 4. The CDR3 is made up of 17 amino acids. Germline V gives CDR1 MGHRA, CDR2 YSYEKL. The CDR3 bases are TGCGCCAGCAGCCAAAAGACTAGCGGGGGGAACTCCTACGAGCAGTACTTC. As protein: CASSQKTSGGNSYEQYF.

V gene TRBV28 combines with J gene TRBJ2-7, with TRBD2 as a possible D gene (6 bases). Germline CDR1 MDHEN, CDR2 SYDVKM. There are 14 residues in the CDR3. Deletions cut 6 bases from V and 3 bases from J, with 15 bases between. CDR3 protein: CASSGRVGGYEQYF. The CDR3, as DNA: TGTGCCAGCAGCGGCCGGGTGGGGGGCTACGAGCAGTACTTC.

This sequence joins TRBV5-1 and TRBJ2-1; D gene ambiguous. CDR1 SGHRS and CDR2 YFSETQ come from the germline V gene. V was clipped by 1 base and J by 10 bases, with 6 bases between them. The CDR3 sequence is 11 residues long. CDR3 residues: CASSLSGEQFF. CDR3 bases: TGCGCCAGCAGCTTGTCCGGGGAGCAGTTCTTC. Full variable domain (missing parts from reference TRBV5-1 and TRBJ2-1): KAGVTQTPRYLIKTRGQQVTLSCSPISGHRSVSWYQQTPGQGLQFLFEYFSETQRNKGNFPGRFSGRQFSNSRSEMNVSTLELGDSALYLCASSLSGEQFFGPGTRLTVL.

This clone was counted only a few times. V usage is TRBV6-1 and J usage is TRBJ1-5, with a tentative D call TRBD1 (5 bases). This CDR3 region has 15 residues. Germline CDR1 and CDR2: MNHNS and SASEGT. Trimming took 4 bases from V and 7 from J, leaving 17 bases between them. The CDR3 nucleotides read TGTGCCAGCAGTGTACGGAGTGGGGGGGAACAGCCCCAGCATTTT. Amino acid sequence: CASSVRSGGEQPQHF.

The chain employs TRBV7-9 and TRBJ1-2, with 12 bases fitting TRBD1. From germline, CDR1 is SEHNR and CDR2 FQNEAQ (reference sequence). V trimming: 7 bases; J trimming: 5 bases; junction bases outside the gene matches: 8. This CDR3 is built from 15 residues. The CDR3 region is CASIAGTGGLYGYTF. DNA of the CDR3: TGTGCCAGCATCGCCGGGACAGGGGGCTTGTATGGCTACACCTTC. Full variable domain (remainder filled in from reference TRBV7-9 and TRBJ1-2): DTGVSQNPRHKITKRGQNVTFRCDPISEHNRLYWYRQTLGQGPEFLTYFQNEAQLEKSRLLSDRFSAERPKGSFSTLEIQRTEQGDSAMYLCASIAGTGGLYGYTFGSGTRLTVV.

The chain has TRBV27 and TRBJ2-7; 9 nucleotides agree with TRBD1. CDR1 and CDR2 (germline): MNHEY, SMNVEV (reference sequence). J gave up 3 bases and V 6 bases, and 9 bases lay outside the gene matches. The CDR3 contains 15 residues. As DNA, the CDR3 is TGTGCCAGCAGCCAAGGGGGGGACAGGGTCTACGAGCAGTACTTC. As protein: CASSQGGDRVYEQYF.

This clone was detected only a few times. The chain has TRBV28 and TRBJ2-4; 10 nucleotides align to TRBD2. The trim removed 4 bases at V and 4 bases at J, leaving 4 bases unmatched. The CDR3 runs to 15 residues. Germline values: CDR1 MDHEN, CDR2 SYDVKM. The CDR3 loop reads CASSSLAGGKNIQYF. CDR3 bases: TGTGCCAGCAGTTCCTTAGCGGGAGGAAAAAACATTCAGTACTTC.

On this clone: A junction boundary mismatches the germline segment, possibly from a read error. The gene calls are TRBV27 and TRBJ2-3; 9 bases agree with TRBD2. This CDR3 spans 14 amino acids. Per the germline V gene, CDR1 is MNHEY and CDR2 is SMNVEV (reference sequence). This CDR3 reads CASRPGTSRDTQYF. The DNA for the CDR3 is TGTGCCAGCAGGCCGGGGACTAGCAGAGATACGCAGTATTTT.

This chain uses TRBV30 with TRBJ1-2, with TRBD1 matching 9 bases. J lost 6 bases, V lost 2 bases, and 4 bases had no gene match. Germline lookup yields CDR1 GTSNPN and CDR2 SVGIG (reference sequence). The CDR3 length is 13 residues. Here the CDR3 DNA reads TGTGCCTGGAGTCCTACAGGGGGCCATGGCTACACCTTC. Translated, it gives CAWSPTGGHGYTF.

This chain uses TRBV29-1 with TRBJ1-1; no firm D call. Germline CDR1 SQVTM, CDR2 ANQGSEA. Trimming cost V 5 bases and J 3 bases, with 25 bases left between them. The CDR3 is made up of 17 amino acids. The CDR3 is CSVLPRPGGYLDTEAFF. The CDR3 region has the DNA TGCAGCGTTCTCCCACGTCCAGGTGGGTACCTGGACACTGAAGCTTTCTTT.

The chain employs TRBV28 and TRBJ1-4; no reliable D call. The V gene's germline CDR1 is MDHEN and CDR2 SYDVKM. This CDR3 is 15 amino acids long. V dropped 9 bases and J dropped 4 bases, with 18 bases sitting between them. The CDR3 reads CARGAVSGLNEKLFF. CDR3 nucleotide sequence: TGTGCCAGGGGAGCCGTCAGTGGACTTAATGAAAAACTGTTTTTT.

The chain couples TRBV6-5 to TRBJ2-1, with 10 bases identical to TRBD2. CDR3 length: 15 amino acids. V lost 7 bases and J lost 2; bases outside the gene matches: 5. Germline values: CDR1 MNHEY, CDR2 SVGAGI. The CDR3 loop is CASNPSGGAYNEQFF. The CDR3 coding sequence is TGTGCCAGCAATCCAAGCGGGGGGGCCTACAATGAGCAGTTCTTC.

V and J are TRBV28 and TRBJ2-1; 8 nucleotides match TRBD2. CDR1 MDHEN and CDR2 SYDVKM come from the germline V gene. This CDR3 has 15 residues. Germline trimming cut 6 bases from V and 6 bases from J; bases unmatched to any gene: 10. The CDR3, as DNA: TGTGCCAGCAGGGACTTTAGCGGGATGGGCAATGAGCAGTTCTTC. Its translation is CASRDFSGMGNEQFF.

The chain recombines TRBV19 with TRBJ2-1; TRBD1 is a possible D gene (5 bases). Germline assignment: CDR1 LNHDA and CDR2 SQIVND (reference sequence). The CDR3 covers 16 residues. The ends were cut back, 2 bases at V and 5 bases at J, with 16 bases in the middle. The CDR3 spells CASSIPDVGPDNEQFF. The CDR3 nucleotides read TGTGCCAGTAGTATACCTGATGTGGGGCCCGACAATGAGCAGTTCTTC. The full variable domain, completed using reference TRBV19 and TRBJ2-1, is DGGITQSPKYLFRKEGQNVTLSCEQNLNHDAMYWYRQDPGQGLRLIYYSQIVNDFQKGDIAEGYSVSREKKESFPLTVTSAQKNPTAFYLCASSIPDVGPDNEQFFGPGTRLTVL.

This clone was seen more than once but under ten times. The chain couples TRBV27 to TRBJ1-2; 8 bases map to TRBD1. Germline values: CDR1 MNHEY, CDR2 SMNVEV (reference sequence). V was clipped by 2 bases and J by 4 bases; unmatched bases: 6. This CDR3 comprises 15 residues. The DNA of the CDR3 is TGTGCCAGCAGTTTACAGGGGGCCGATGGCTATGGCTACACCTTC. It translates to CASSLQGADGYGYTF.

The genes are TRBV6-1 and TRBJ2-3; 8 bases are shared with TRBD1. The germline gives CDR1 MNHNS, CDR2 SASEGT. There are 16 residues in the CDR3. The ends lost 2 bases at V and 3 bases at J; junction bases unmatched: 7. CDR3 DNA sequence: TGTGCCAGCAGTGAATTCATGACAGGGGTGACAGATACGCAGTATTTT. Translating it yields CASSEFMTGVTDTQYF.

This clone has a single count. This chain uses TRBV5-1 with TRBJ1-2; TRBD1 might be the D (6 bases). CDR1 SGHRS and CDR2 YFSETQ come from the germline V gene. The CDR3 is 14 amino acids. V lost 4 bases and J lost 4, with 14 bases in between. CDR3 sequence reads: CASSLSQGTYGYTF. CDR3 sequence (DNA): TGCGCCAGCAGCCTATCCCAGGGGACCTATGGCTACACCTTC. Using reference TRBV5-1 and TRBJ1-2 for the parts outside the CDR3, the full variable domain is KAGVTQTPRYLIKTRGQQVTLSCSPISGHRSVSWYQQTPGQGLQFLFEYFSETQRNKGNFPGRFSGRQFSNSRSEMNVSTLELGDSALYLCASSLSQGTYGYTFGSGTRLTVV.

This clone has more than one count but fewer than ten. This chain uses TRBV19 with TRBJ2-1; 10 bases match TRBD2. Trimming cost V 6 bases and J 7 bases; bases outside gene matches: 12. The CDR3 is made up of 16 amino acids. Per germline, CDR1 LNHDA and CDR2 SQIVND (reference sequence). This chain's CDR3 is CASSPGLAAPGNEQFF. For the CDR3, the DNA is TGTGCCAGTAGCCCCGGACTAGCGGCCCCGGGGAATGAGCAGTTCTTC.

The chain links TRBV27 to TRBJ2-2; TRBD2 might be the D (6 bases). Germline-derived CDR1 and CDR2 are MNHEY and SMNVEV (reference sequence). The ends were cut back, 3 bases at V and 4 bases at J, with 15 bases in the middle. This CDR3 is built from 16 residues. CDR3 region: CASSFLFGSGTGELFF. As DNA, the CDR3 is TGTGCCAGCAGTTTTTTGTTCGGGAGCGGCACCGGGGAGCTGTTTTTT.

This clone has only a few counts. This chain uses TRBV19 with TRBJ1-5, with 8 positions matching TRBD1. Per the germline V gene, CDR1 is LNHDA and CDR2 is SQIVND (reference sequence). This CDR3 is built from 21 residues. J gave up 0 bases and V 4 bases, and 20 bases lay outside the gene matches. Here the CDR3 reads CASSTPPRQGTTPYSNQPQHF. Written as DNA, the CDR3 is TGTGCCAGTAGTACACCCCCACGACAGGGGACTACGCCGTATAGCAATCAGCCCCAGCATTTT. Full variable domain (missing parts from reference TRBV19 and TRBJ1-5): DGGITQSPKYLFRKEGQNVTLSCEQNLNHDAMYWYRQDPGQGLRLIYYSQIVNDFQKGDIAEGYSVSREKKESFPLTVTSAQKNPTAFYLCASSTPPRQGTTPYSNQPQHFGDGTRLSIL.